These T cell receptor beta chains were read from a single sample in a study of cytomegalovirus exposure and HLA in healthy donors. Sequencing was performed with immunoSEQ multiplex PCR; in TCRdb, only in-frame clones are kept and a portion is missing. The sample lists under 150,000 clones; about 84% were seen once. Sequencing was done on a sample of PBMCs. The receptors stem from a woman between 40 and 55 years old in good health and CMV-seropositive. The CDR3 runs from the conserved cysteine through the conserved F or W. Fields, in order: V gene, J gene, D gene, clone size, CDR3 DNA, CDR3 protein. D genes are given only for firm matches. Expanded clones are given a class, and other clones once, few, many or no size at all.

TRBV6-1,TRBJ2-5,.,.,TGTGCCACTTTAGGGGGGGGAAGGGCCCAGTACTTC,CATLGGGRAQYF
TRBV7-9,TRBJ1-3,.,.,TGTGCCAGCACCCCTGGGCCAGGGCTTATCTCTGGAAACACCATATATTTT,CASTPGPGLISGNTIYF
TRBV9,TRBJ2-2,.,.,TGTGCCAGCAGCGTAGGTCAGGGCGGGGAGCTGTTTTTT,CASSVGQGGELFF
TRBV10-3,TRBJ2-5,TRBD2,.,TGTGCCATCAGTGACGGGAGGGTCGGAGAGACCCAGTACTTC,CAISDGRVGETQYF
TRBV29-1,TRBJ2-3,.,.,TGCAGCGGTTCGGGAGTGGACACAGATACGCAGTATTTT,CSGSGVDTDTQYF
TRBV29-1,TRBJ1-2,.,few,TGCAGCGTTGAAGATCCCGGTAACTATGGCTACACCTTC,CSVEDPGNYGYTF
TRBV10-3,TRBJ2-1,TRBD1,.,TGTGCCATCAGTGGCGATCATGGGACAGGGGACAGTGAGCAGTTCTTC,CAISGDHGTGDSEQFF
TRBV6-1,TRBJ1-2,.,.,TGTGCCAGCAGACGCGGGGTTTATGGCTACACCTTC,CASRRGVYGYTF
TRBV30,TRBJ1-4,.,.,TGTGCCTGGAGTCGCGGTCTCGGGGATGAAAAACTGTTTTTT,CAWSRGLGDEKLFF
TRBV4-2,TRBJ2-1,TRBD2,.,TGTGCCAGCAGCCAAGGGGGGGAGGGCATTGAGCAGTTCTTC,CASSQGGEGIEQFF
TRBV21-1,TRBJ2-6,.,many,TGTGCCAACGCCAGGGACTACTCTTACCCCACTGGGGCCAACGTCCTGACTTTC,CANARDYSYPTGANVLTF
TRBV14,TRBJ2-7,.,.,TGTGCCAGCAGCCCGACCAGGGGGGCGTACTCCTACGAGCAGTACTTC,CASSPTRGAYSYEQYF
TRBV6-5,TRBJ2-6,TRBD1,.,TGTGCCAGCAGTCGTCAGGGGGCTGGGGCCAACGTCCTGACTTTC,CASSRQGAGANVLTF
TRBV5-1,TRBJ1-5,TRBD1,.,TGCGCCAGCAGCTTGACAGGGGAACCCAATCAGCCCCAGCATTTT,CASSLTGEPNQPQHF
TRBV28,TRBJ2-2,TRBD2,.,TGTGCCAGCACCTCCATGGGGACTAGGAAGAACACCGGGGAGCTGTTTTTT,CASTSMGTRKNTGELFF
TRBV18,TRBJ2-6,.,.,TGTGCCAGCTCACCATTACCTCTATCTGGGGCCAACGTCCTGACTTTC,CASSPLPLSGANVLTF
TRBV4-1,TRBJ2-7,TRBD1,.,TGCGCCAGCAGCCAATATTGGACAGGGAGCTACGAGCAGTACTTC,CASSQYWTGSYEQYF
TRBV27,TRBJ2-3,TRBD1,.,TGTGCCAGCACCCCCGGACAGGGGACAGATACGCAGTATTTT,CASTPGQGTDTQYF
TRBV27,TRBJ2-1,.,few,TGTGCCAGCAGTCACCGGGACAATGAGCAGTTCTTC,CASSHRDNEQFF
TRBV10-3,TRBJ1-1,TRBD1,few,TGTGCCATCAGTGGACAGGGACTTAACACTGAAGCTTTCTTT,CAISGQGLNTEAFF
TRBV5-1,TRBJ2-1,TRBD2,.,TGCGCCAGCAGCTTGGCCGGGCGGGGGGCATACAATGAGCAGTTCTTC,CASSLAGRGAYNEQFF
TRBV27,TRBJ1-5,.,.,TGTGCCAGCAGTTTTACGGGCAATCAGCCCCAGCATTTT,CASSFTGNQPQHF
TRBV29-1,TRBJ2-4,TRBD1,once,TGCAGCGTTTGGGGGACAGCCCAGGGTGGGAACATTCAGTACTTC,CSVWGTAQGGNIQYF
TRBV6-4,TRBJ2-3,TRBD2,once,TGTGCCAGCAGTGATCCGCTAGCGGGGCTGGGGTTTAGCACAGATACGCAGTATTTT,CASSDPLAGLGFSTDTQYF
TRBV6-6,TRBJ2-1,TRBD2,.,TGTGCCAGCAGCTGGCCAGCGGGAGAAGACAATGAGCAGTTCTTC,CASSWPAGEDNEQFF
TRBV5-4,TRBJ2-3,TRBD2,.,TGTGCCAGCAGCTCCCTAGCGGGAGGAACAGATACGCAGTATTTT,CASSSLAGGTDTQYF
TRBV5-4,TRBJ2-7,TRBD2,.,TGTGCCAGCAGCCGGCAAACTAGCGGGAAGAGGTTGGTCTACGAGCAGTACTTC,CASSRQTSGKRLVYEQYF
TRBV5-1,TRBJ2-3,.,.,TGCGCCAGCAGCTTGGAGATGAGGGGCACAGATACGCAGTATTTT,CASSLEMRGTDTQYF
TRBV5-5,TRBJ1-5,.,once,TGTGCCAGCAGCCCAAGGGGGGGGGTCGGTCAGCCCCAGCATTTT,CASSPRGGVGQPQHF
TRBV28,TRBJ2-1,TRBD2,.,TGTGCCAGCAGAACAAGCGGGAGGGCCCACAATGAGCAGTTCTTC,CASRTSGRAHNEQFF
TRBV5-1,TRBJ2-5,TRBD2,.,TGCGCCAGCAGCCAAACGGGGGGGGAGACCCAGTACTTC,CASSQTGGETQYF
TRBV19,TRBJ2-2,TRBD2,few,TGTGCCAGTAGACTAGCGGTGAGCGCGAACACCGGGGAGCTGTTTTTT,CASRLAVSANTGELFF
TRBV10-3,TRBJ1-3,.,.,TGTGCCATCAGTGAAACAGTGAACTCTGGAAACACCATATATTTT,CAISETVNSGNTIYF
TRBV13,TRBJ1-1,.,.,TGTGCCAGCAGCTTAGGAGGGGCATTGAACACTGAAGCTTTCTTT,CASSLGGALNTEAFF
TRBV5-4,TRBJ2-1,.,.,TGTGCCAGCAGCCCGCTGGGGGGCAATGAGCAGTTCTTC,CASSPLGGNEQFF
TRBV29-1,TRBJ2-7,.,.,TGCAGCGTTGAAGATCGGGTACCCCCCTACGAGCAGTACTTC,CSVEDRVPPYEQYF
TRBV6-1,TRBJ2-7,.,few,TGTGCCAGCAGGACTGTGGACGGGGCCTACGAGCAGTACTTC,CASRTVDGAYEQYF
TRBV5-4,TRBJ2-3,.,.,TGTGCCAGCAGCTTGGGACTAGGCACAGATACGCAGTATTTT,CASSLGLGTDTQYF
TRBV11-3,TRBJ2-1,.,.,TGTGCCAGCAGCTTAGGAGACTACAATGAGCAGTTCTTC,CASSLGDYNEQFF
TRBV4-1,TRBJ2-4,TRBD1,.,TGCGCCAGCAGCCAGATCGGACAGGCCCTAGCCAAAAACATTCAGTACTTC,CASSQIGQALAKNIQYF
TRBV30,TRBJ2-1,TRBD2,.,TGTGCCTGGGGAGCGGGAGGGCTTTTGAGTGAGCAGTTCTTC,CAWGAGGLLSEQFF
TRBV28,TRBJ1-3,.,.,TGTGCCAGCAGTACGGACCCATCCTATATCTGGAGGAACACCATATATTTT,CASSTDPSYIWRNTIYF
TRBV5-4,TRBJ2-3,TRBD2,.,TGTGCCAGCAGCTTTACTAGCGGGAGTTCTGGCACAGATACGCAGTATTTT,CASSFTSGSSGTDTQYF
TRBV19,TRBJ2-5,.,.,TGTGCCAGTAAGTCGGAGGTAGCTGGTGAGACCCAGTACTTC,CASKSEVAGETQYF
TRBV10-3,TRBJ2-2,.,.,TGTGCCATCAGTGGGCCACGCACCGGGGAGCTGTTTTTT,CAISGPRTGELFF
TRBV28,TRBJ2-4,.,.,TGTGCCAGCGTGTGGCGGGCTGGGTCCCCAAACATTCAGTACTTC,CASVWRAGSPNIQYF
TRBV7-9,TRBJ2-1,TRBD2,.,TGTGCCAGCAGCTCGACCCTTGGGGGACTAGCGGCCTACAATGAGCAGTTCTTC,CASSSTLGGLAAYNEQFF
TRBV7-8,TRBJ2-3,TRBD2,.,TGTGCCAGCAGTCATAGAGCGGGAGCAGATACGCAGTATTTT,CASSHRAGADTQYF
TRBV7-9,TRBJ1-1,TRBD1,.,TGTGCCAGCAGCTTCAGGGGGTCCACTGAAGCTTTCTTT,CASSFRGSTEAFF
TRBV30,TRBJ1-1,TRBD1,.,TGTGCCTGGAGTGTTACAGGGGGCTGGACTGAAGCTTTCTTT,CAWSVTGGWTEAFF
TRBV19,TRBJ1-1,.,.,TGTGCCACTTGCGACAGGCCGGGAACTGAAGCTTTCTTT,CATCDRPGTEAFF
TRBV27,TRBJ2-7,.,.,TGTGCCAGCAGTCCAAGAGCTTCCTACGAGCAGTACTTC,CASSPRASYEQYF